This T cell receptor beta chain is from a study of neurological immune-mediated disorders. As for the study in general: A relapsing-remitting course was seen in about 90% of the roughly 35 multiple sclerosis patients and a secondary progressive course in 3. General study findings and limits: The most TCR clonal expansion was seen in HTLV-1-associated myelopathy, and the least was seen in multiple sclerosis, which fell below healthy controls. On phylogenetic grouping, the repertoires of 18 of 34 multiple sclerosis patients fell within one related-CDR3 cluster, constituting a possible signature.

There are many counts of this clonotype. Its specificity is not known. Germline-derived CDR1 and CDR2 are DFQATT and SNEGSKA (reference sequence). The CDR3 contains 14 residues. With 0 bases removed from V and 7 bases from J, the gap between germline ends came to 12 bases. The cDNA came from 5'RACE, which used 10-nucleotide random UMIs. A single record per CDR3 protein comes from TCRdb applying MiXCR to the 5' RACE reads. The sample has about 95,000 distinct CDR3 sequences, roughly 4% seen once. The receptor was isolated from a woman younger than 35 with multiple sclerosis. The rearrangement joins TRBV20-1 to TRBJ1-4, with D possibly being TRBD1 (6 bases). Sequences were obtained from PBMCs. The CDR3 DNA reads TGCAGTGCTAGAGATGGGGGGGCTGCTGAAAAACTGTTTTTT. It is translated as CSARDGGAAEKLFF.